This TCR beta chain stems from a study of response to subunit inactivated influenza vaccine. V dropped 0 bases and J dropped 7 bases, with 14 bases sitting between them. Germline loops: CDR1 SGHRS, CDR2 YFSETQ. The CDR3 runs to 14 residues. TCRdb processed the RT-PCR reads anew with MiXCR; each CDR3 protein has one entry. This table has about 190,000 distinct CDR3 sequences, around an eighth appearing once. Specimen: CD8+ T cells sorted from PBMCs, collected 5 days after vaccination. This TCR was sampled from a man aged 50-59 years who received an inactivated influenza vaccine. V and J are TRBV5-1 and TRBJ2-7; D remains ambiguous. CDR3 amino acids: CASSLAFPGQEQYF. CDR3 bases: TGCGCCAGCAGCTTGGCCTTCCCCGGTCAGGAGCAGTACTTC. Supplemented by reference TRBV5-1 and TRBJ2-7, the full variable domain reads KAGVTQTPRYLIKTRGQQVTLSCSPISGHRSVSWYQQTPGQGLQFLFEYFSETQRNKGNFPGRFSGRQFSNSRSEMNVSTLELGDSALYLCASSLAFPGQEQYFGPGTRLTVT.